The 20 T cell receptor beta chains reported below all come from one sample, sequenced in a study of cytomegalovirus exposure and HLA in healthy donors. PCR amplification relied on 60 Vbeta primers (plus 13 Jbeta primers). This table comes from immunoSEQ multiplex PCR, and its TCRdb copy is limited to in-frame clones, with some not included. Seen here are 100,000 to 150,000 clones, around 76% observed once, and the top ten hold over 10%. The specimen was PBMCs. The source is a woman in her fifties or sixties in good health and CMV-seropositive.

This clone has more than one count but fewer than ten. V gene TRBV27 combines with J gene TRBJ1-1; D is unresolved. V lost 2 bases, J lost 8 bases, and 12 bases lay in between. Germline CDR1 MNHEY, CDR2 SMNVEV (reference sequence). This CDR3 has 13 amino acids. The CDR3, as DNA: TGTGCCAGCAGTTTAACGACGGGGAGGGAAGCTTTCTTT. It is translated as CASSLTTGREAFF.

This clone was detected once. The V call is TRBV18, the J call TRBJ1-2, with 7 bases identical to TRBD1. This CDR3 has 14 amino acids. V was pared by 3 bases and J by 1 base, with 2 bases of the junction left unmatched. The germline gives CDR1 KGHSH, CDR2 LQKENI. CDR3 nucleotides: TGTGCCAGCTCACCGGGACAGAGTAACTATGGCTACACCTTC. Its protein product is CASSPGQSNYGYTF.

The chain is built from TRBV2 and TRBJ2-2; 11 bases line up with TRBD2. The CDR3 consists of 17 residues. Germline V lookup: CDR1 SNHLY, CDR2 FYNNEI. After removal of 5 bases from V and 2 bases from J, the junction contained 7 bases not matched to a gene. This CDR3 reads CASSPPSGGTNTGELFF. The DNA of the CDR3 is TGTGCCAGCAGTCCTCCTAGCGGGGGGACAAACACCGGGGAGCTGTTTTTT.

The chain combines TRBV11-2 with TRBJ1-2; maybe TRBD1 (6 bases). The CDR3 runs 14 residues. Trimming pared 0 bases from V and 6 bases from J, leaving 11 bases between. The germline V gene has CDR1 SGHAT and CDR2 FQNNGV. The CDR3 sequence is CASSLDRGADGYTF. The CDR3 nucleotides read TGTGCCAGCAGCTTAGATCGGGGGGCGGATGGCTACACCTTC.

V and J are TRBV7-3 and TRBJ2-2, with 7 nucleotides matching TRBD1. Germline CDR1 is SGHTA and CDR2 is FQGTGA. The CDR3 contains 15 residues. After removal of 2 bases from V and 2 bases from J, the junction contained 2 bases not matched to a gene. CDR3 protein: CASSLAGGNTGELFF. The CDR3 DNA follows: TGTGCCAGCAGCTTAGCAGGGGGAAACACCGGGGAGCTGTTTTTT.

The genes are TRBV6-1 and TRBJ1-3, with D perhaps TRBD1 (6 bases). The CDR3 totals 15 residues. V was clipped by 0 bases and J by 7 bases, with 13 bases between them. Per germline, CDR1 MNHNS and CDR2 SASEGT. The CDR3 coding sequence is TGTGCCAGCAGTGAAGCCTCAGGGGCCGGGAACACCATATATTTT. Residues: CASSEASGAGNTIYF.

This sequence joins TRBV4-1 and TRBJ2-7; D may be TRBD2 (6 bases). This CDR3 is 15 amino acids long. Germline CDR1 is MGHRA and CDR2 is YSYEKL. Trimming cost V 1 base and J 3 bases, with 13 bases left between them. CDR3 DNA: TGCGCCAGCAGCCAAGGCGCGGCGGGGATCTACGAGCAGTACTTC. It specifies CASSQGAAGIYEQYF.

The genes are TRBV19 and TRBJ2-1; D is possibly TRBD2 (5 bases). CDR3 length: 15 amino acids. From germline, CDR1 is LNHDA and CDR2 SQIVND (reference sequence). Trimming left V 7 bases short and J 0 bases short, with 13 bases between. The CDR3 region is CASTDRGSSYNEQFF. The CDR3 region has the DNA TGTGCCAGTACTGACCGAGGGAGCTCCTACAATGAGCAGTTCTTC. Full variable domain (missing parts from reference TRBV19 and TRBJ2-1): DGGITQSPKYLFRKEGQNVTLSCEQNLNHDAMYWYRQDPGQGLRLIYYSQIVNDFQKGDIAEGYSVSREKKESFPLTVTSAQKNPTAFYLCASTDRGSSYNEQFFGPGTRLTVL.

The chain combines TRBV29-1 with TRBJ2-1; D might be TRBD1 (6 bases). The CDR3 covers 14 residues. The ends were cut back, 3 bases at V and 7 bases at J, with 16 bases in the middle. From germline, CDR1 is SQVTM and CDR2 ANQGSEA. CDR3 sequence (DNA): TGCAGCGTTGAGGGGTGGGGGCCGGGAAATGAGCAGTTCTTC. The encoded protein is CSVEGWGPGNEQFF.

This clone was found a few times. The rearrangement joins TRBV7-8 to TRBJ2-3; D is unresolved. This CDR3 is built from 14 residues. Germline V gene lookup returns CDR1 SGHVS and CDR2 FQNEAQ. Trimming shortened V by 1 base and J by 0 bases, and 5 bases separated the two germline ends. As DNA, the CDR3 is TGTGCCAGCAGCTTAGATTATAGCACAGATACGCAGTATTTT. Encoded protein: CASSLDYSTDTQYF. The variable domain in full, with the rest retrieved from reference TRBV7-8 and TRBJ2-3, is GAGVSQSPRYKVAKRGQDVALRCDPISGHVSLFWYQQALGQGPEFLTYFQNEAQLDKSGLPSDRFFAERPEGSVSTLKIQRTQQEDSAVYLCASSLDYSTDTQYFGPGTRLTVL.

The chain carries TRBV7-9 and TRBJ1-4; 10 bases fit TRBD1. J lost 8 bases, V lost 5 bases, and 2 bases had no gene match. From germline, CDR1 is SEHNR and CDR2 FQNEAQ (reference sequence). The CDR3 covers 13 residues. The CDR3 region is CASSRGQGEKLFF. The CDR3 bases are TGTGCCAGCAGCCGGGGACAGGGGGAAAAACTGTTTTTT.

This CDR3 reads CASDERGNQETQYF. DNA of the CDR3: TGTGCCAGCGACGAGCGGGGGAACCAAGAGACCCAGTACTTC. The chain is built from TRBV7-9 and TRBJ2-5, with 8 bases lining up with TRBD2. The V and J ends lost 8 bases and 0 bases, in that order; junction bases with no gene match: 5. This CDR3 comprises 14 residues. From germline, CDR1 is SEHNR and CDR2 FQNEAQ (reference sequence). Looking up the rest from reference TRBV7-9 and TRBJ2-5 gives the full variable domain: DTGVSQNPRHKITKRGQNVTFRCDPISEHNRLYWYRQTLGQGPEFLTYFQNEAQLEKSRLLSDRFSAERPKGSFSTLEIQRTEQGDSAMYLCASDERGNQETQYFGPGTRLLVL.

This rearrangement joins TRBV5-1 to TRBJ2-3; D might be TRBD2 (6 bases). The V gene lost 5 bases and the J gene lost 2 bases, with 15 bases spanning the gap. There are 15 residues in the CDR3. Germline V gene data show CDR1 as SGHRS and CDR2 as YFSETQ. The CDR3 DNA is TGCGCCAGCAGACAGGAGGGGATCCTCACAGATACGCAGTATTTT. Protein product: CASRQEGILTDTQYF.

The chain is built from TRBV9 and TRBJ1-1, with unresolved D. The germline V gene has CDR1 SGDLS and CDR2 YYNGEE. The ends were cut back, 4 bases at V and 0 bases at J, with 13 bases in the middle. There are 15 residues in the CDR3. The CDR3 DNA follows: TGTGCCAGCAGCCCGTGGGAGGGCGTGAACACTGAAGCTTTCTTT. Protein: CASSPWEGVNTEAFF.

V and J are TRBV5-4 and TRBJ2-4; TRBD1 agrees at 10 bases. Trimming removed 4 bases from V and 0 bases from J; junction bases left unmatched: 7. Germline lookup yields CDR1 SGHNT and CDR2 YYREEE (reference sequence). CDR3 size: 17 residues. The CDR3 sequence: CASSGTGAPIAKNIQYF. The DNA of the CDR3 is TGTGCCAGCAGCGGGACAGGGGCCCCTATAGCCAAAAACATTCAGTACTTC. Variable domain in full (rest from reference TRBV5-4 and TRBJ2-4): ETGVTQSPTHLIKTRGQQVTLRCSSQSGHNTVSWYQQALGQGPQFIFQYYREEENGRGNFPPRFSGLQFPNYSSELNVNALELDDSALYLCASSGTGAPIAKNIQYFGAGTRLSVL.

The J gene is TRBJ2-7, the V gene TRBV28; 8 bases agree with TRBD1. CDR1 is MDHEN and CDR2 is SYDVKM in the germline V gene. The J segment lost 6 bases and the V segment lost 6 bases, leaving 7 bases of the junction unmatched. The CDR3 covers 13 residues. The CDR3 DNA is TGTGCCAGCAGCCGATGGACAGGGCCCGAGCAGTACTTC. It translates to CASSRWTGPEQYF.

The chain carries TRBV6-1 and TRBJ2-7; 9 nucleotides align to TRBD1. The junction had 7 bases not matched to a gene; V was cut back by 6 bases and J by 4 bases. The CDR3 consists of 14 residues. The V gene's germline CDR1 is MNHNS and CDR2 SASEGT. The DNA for the CDR3 is TGTGCCAGCAGATATCACAGGGGGCAATACGAGCAGTACTTC. Protein product: CASRYHRGQYEQYF.

The rearrangement links TRBV19 to TRBJ1-5; 8 bases align to TRBD1. The CDR3 covers 18 residues. Losses at the gene ends were 4 bases for V and 0 bases for J; bases not matched to a gene: 11. Germline V CDR1 and CDR2: LNHDA, SQIVND (reference sequence). In DNA, the CDR3 is TGTGCCAGTAGTACTAGGACAGGGAAGACCTATAGCAATCAGCCCCAGCATTTT. This sequence encodes CASSTRTGKTYSNQPQHF.

This clone has only one observation. The J gene is TRBJ1-2, the V gene TRBV6-5, with TRBD1 matching 7 bases. In germline, CDR1 is MNHEY, CDR2 SVGAGI. V dropped 2 bases and J dropped 6; count of bases not matched to a gene: 3. The length of the CDR3 is 13 residues. The CDR3 DNA follows: TGTGCCAGCAGTTACGGACAGGTCGATGGCTACACCTTC. It is translated as CASSYGQVDGYTF.

The V gene is TRBV6-5, the J gene TRBJ1-1; 10 bases fit TRBD1. With V trimmed by 5 bases and J by 1 base, 4 bases remained unmatched. The CDR3 runs to 15 residues. Germline lookup yields CDR1 MNHEY and CDR2 SVGAGI. CDR3 nucleotides: TGTGCCAGCAGTACAGGACAGGGGGGGAACACTGAAGCTTTCTTT. Translation: CASSTGQGGNTEAFF.